The T cell receptor (beta chain) under discussion was sequenced for a study of post-analysis software for immune sequencing data (dated by TCRdb to about 2015). Broadly, across the study: Relapsing-remitting, secondary progressive and progressive-relapsing multiple sclerosis were recorded as disease courses, and subtype annotation was lacking for some patients. The multiple sclerosis patient repertoires were compared with under 13 previously published healthy control repertoires from donors aged about 6 to 25 years. A subset of samples was prepared in parallel using single-end sample barcoding, then pooled and co-amplified after Illumina adapter ligation. Broad study findings and their caveats: The multiple sclerosis patient group was slightly younger than the control group. Patients showed significantly higher frequencies than controls for five TRBV segments, among them TRBV5-6, TRBV5-1 and TRBV20-1. Direct clustering with F measure showed strong co-clustering of samples prepared in the same batch, prompting a batch-effect correction. Compared with controls, multiple sclerosis patients had significantly lower normalized Chao1 diversity, a finding suggesting substantial peripheral T-cell clonal expansion.

From the germline V gene, CDR1 is ENHRY and CDR2 is SYGVKD. There are 16 amino acids in the CDR3, from cysteine to phenylalanine inclusive. Only CDR3 DNA is held: 48 bases, read in frame from base 1. Trimming costs V 3 bases and J 0 bases, and their ends lie 14 bases apart. Notes on this clonotype: No antigen is known for it. Per-nucleotide qualities are absent, and no much larger clonotype sits a single base away.

Libraries were built with PCR. This sample was sequenced with an Illumina HiSeq 2500. To reduce PCR and sequencing biases, unique molecular identifiers were incorporated into the TCR beta cDNA libraries. Per 1 to 10 million input T cells, approximately 500,000 cDNA molecules were obtained, such that each molecule approximated one T cell. The patient libraries were prepared and sequenced using the same protocol as the earlier healthy control dataset. Within a given batch, samples were prepared together, multiplexed and sequenced on the same HiSeq lane. The original pipeline was this. Raw barcoded reads were processed with MIGEC, discarding single-read molecular identifier groups before consensus assembly and CDR3 extraction. VDJtools was used for post-analysis of the clonotype tables, with diversity normalized by down-sampling every dataset to the smallest sample size. Repertoire overlap clustering matched CDR3 amino acid but not nucleotide sequences to correct batch-related cross-sample contamination. The public reads were reprocessed in TCRdb via fastp at Q25 and MiXCR, keeping in-frame beta chains. CDR3 protein duplicates are merged, each entry listing the most common genes and DNA. TCRdb assigned the V and J calls; the authors' analysis was not used. Here the sample has roughly 670,000 distinct CDR3 sequences; around 64% occur a single time. The ten most abundant clones make up 11% of the sample.

To demonstrate the VDJtools post-analysis software, TCR beta repertoires were profiled from the peripheral blood of about 14 young patients with multiple sclerosis. The multiple sclerosis patients were children and adolescents ranging in age from about 6 to 17 years. Sequencing used blood. The chain is assembled from TRBV10-3 and TRBJ1-1; TRBD1 is a weak D gene call, 6 bases matching. This TCR derives from a girl aged 2-10 years with multiple sclerosis. The CDR3 has the sequence CAISDKPGHLNTEAFF. The DNA sequence is as follows: TGTGCCATCAGTGATAAACCGGGACACCTGAACACTGAAGCTTTCTTT.